The subject of this entry is one T cell receptor beta chain. The data were taken from a study of regulatory T cells in long-lasting Graves disease. Time point here: persistent/refractory GD, antithyroid drugs over 5 years with positive TRAb. Preparation of the TCR library used RNA extracted from PBMCs. The V gene's germline CDR1 is SGHTA and CDR2 FQGNSA. Trimming left V 3 bases short and J 4 bases short, with 9 bases between. The CDR3 extends over 13 amino acids. Arm-PCR of CDR3 regions and iRepertoire HTBI primers were used to build TCR beta libraries. TCRdb re-called the multiplex PCR reads through MiXCR, storing one row per CDR3 protein. The repertoire has about 460,000 distinct CDR3 sequences, approximately 23% of them found once; the top ten carry roughly 13%.

This clonotype was sampled from a female donor with Graves disease. This specimen consisted of peripheral blood mononuclear cells (PBMCs), obtained when the disease was refractory, from a patient treated with antithyroid drugs. This chain joins TRBV7-2 and TRBJ1-1; D remains ambiguous. Written as DNA, the CDR3 is TGTGCCAGCAGCTTTGAGGCGAGCACTGAAGCTTTCTTT. Encoded protein: CASSFEASTEAFF.